The clone carrying this T cell receptor beta chain was seen more than once but under ten times. CDR3 length: 16 residues. The V and J ends lost 3 bases and 1 base respectively, with 16 bases between them. Germline V lookup: CDR1 SGDLS, CDR2 YYNGEE. There were TCR beta CDR3 regions amplified from RNA transcripts. Initially, a first-round RT-PCR of the TCR CDR3 employed the HTBI primer set. In TCRdb, the multiplex PCR reads were re-called with MiXCR into one record per CDR3 protein. The sample consists of under 650,000 distinct CDR3 sequences, about 16% of them appearing once. The data were taken from a study of T cells in Graves' hyperthyroidism and ophthalmopathy. Study in general: Peripheral blood was taken when the disease was first diagnosed, before any treatment began.

Input material: blood. The V and J genes are TRBV9 and TRBJ2-5; tentatively, D is TRBD2 (6 bases). This receptor was taken from a woman aged 30 to 39 with Graves' hyperthyroidism. The CDR3 DNA reads TGTGCCAGCAGCGCGCGGGACGGTGTCTTCCAAGAGACCCAGTACTTC. Its protein product is CASSARDGVFQETQYF.